The entry below gives a single TCR beta chain sequence along with its context. These data belong to a study of blood T cell repertoires in COVID-19. Across the whole study: Donors in the United States, Italy and Spain gave samples during acute or convalescent COVID-19.

Data came from immunoSEQ multiplex PCR; TCRdb stores just in-frame clones and leaves some out. The sample has about 220,000 clones, approximately 85% seen once; the top ten hold 2.4%. CDR1 and CDR2 (germline): SNHLY, FYNNEI. Trimming left V 5 bases short and J 11 bases short, with 22 bases between. The length of the CDR3 is 15 residues. This clonotype was obtained from a woman aged 70-85 years with COVID-19, enrolled during active disease. The sample taken for sequencing was peripheral blood. J is TRBJ2-1 and V is TRBV2; tentative D call: TRBD2 (7 bases). This chain's CDR3 is CASSPEGGLTQKQFF. In DNA, the CDR3 is TGTGCCAGCAGTCCCGAGGGGGGGCTCACCCAAAAGCAGTTCTTC.